Sequencing of this T cell receptor (beta chain) was carried out in a study of T cell changes during pregnancy in multiple sclerosis. The data were produced by immunoSEQ multiplex PCR, yet TCRdb's version contains in-frame clones alone and is incomplete. The sample has approximately 50,000 clones, 92% seen once. This clone was observed a single time. V was clipped by 0 bases and J by 3 bases, with 11 bases between them. The CDR3 runs 15 residues. Germline-derived CDR1 and CDR2 are SGHTA and FQGTGA. This chain connects TRBV7-3 to TRBJ1-1, with D maybe TRBD1 (6 bases). This TCR came from a female donor with multiple sclerosis, enrolled in a pregnancy study. The source was CD4+ T cells from peripheral blood mononuclear cells, collected after pregnancy. CDR3 nucleotides: TGTGCCAGCAGCTTAACGGGGGCTAGGCACACTGAAGCTTTCTTT. Its protein product is CASSLTGARHTEAFF.